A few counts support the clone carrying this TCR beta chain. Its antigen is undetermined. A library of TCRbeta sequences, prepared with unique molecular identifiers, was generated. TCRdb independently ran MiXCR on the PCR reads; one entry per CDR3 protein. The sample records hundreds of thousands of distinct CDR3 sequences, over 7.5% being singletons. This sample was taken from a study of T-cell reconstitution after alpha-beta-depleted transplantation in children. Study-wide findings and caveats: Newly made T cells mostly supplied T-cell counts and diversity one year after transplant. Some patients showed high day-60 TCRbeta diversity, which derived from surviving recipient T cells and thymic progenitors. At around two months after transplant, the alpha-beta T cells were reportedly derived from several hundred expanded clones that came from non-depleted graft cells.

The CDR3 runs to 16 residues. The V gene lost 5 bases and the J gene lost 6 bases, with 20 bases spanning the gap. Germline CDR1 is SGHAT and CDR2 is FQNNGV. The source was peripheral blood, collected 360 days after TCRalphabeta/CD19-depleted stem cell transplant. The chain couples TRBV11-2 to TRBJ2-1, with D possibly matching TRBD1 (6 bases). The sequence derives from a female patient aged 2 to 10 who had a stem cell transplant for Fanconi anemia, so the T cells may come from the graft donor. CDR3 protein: CASSTTGTLWGNEQFF. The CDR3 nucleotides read TGTGCCAGCAGCACAACGGGGACACTCTGGGGCAATGAGCAGTTCTTC.